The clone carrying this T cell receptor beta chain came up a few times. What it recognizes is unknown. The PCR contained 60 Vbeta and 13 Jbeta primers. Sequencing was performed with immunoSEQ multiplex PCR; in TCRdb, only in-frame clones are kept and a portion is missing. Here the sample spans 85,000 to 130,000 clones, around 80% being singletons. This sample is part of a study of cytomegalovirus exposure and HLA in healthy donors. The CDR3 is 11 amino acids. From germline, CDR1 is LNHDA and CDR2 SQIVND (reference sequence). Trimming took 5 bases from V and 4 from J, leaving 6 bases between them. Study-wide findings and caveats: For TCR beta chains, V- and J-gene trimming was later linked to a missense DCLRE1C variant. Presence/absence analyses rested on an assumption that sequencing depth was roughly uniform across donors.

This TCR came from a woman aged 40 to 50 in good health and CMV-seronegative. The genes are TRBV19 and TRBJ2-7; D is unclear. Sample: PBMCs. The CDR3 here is CASSAEYEQYF. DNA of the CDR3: TGTGCCAGTAGTGCAGAATACGAGCAGTACTTC.